These 25 T cell receptor beta chains originate from one sample sequenced in a study of shared clonotypes between healthy human individuals. Assay used: immunoSEQ multiplex PCR; TCRdb lists only in-frame clones, some missing. The table shows about 1.5 million clones, with around 95% occurring only once. Sequencing used naive CD4+ T cells sorted from blood. This sample's subset: CD45RA+ positively selected. The receptor set was obtained from a man aged 25-45 years in good health.

The V gene is TRBV10-1, the J gene TRBJ2-3, with 9 bases that match TRBD2. Germline-derived CDR1 and CDR2 are WNHNN and SYGVQD (reference sequence). The J segment lost 4 bases and the V segment lost 2 bases, leaving 4 bases of the junction unmatched. CDR3 length: 15 amino acids. The CDR3 coding sequence is TGCGCCAGCAGTGAGGGCGGGAGGGCCGCAGATACGCAGTATTTT. Translation: CASSEGGRAADTQYF.

The chain links TRBV7-8 to TRBJ2-7; D might be TRBD1 or TRBD2, each matching 5 bases. V was trimmed by 6 bases and J by 2 bases, leaving 14 bases between them. Germline V CDR1 and CDR2: SGHVS, FQNEAQ. The CDR3 is 14 residues long. CDR3 sequence reads: CASRYRDGPYEQYF. The CDR3 DNA sequence: TGTGCCAGCAGGTATCGGGACGGACCCTACGAGCAGTACTTC.

The chain couples TRBV6-1 to TRBJ2-4, with D perhaps TRBD2 (7 bases). V lost 7 bases and J lost 0, with 10 bases in between. Germline V CDR1 and CDR2: MNHNS, SASEGT. The CDR3 contains 14 residues. The CDR3 coding sequence is TGTGCCAGCAATGCGGGGGCAGCCAAAAACATTCAGTACTTC. This codes for CASNAGAAKNIQYF.

The rearrangement links TRBV4-1 to TRBJ2-5; D may be TRBD2 (5 bases). V lost 1 base and J lost 1, with 13 bases in between. Germline CDR1 is MGHRA and CDR2 is YSYEKL. This CDR3 comprises 16 residues. CDR3 in DNA: TGCGCCAGCAGCCAAGGAGGTTTGAGCGGCCAAGAGACCCAGTACTTC. It specifies CASSQGGLSGQETQYF.

As for this clone: The same CDR3 is also encoded by other DNA sequences in this sample. The rearrangement joins TRBV9 to TRBJ1-2, with 7 nucleotides matching TRBD1. J lost 4 bases, V lost 0 bases, and 0 bases had no gene match. The germline V gene has CDR1 SGDLS and CDR2 YYNGEE. The CDR3 totals 13 residues. The CDR3 loop reads CASSVGDSYGYTF. The CDR3 DNA sequence: TGTGCCAGCAGCGTAGGGGACAGCTATGGCTACACCTTC.

This chain links TRBV5-4 with TRBJ1-2; maybe TRBD1 (5 bases). Trimming took 4 bases from V and 6 from J, leaving 16 bases between them. CDR1 SGHNT and CDR2 YYREEE come from the germline V gene (reference sequence). CDR3 size: 14 residues. CDR3 sequence reads: CASSRGRGRNGYTF. The DNA of the CDR3 is TGTGCCAGCAGCCGTGGCCGGGGGAGGAATGGCTACACCTTC.

As concerns this clone: The same CDR3 arises from other DNA sequences in this sample as well. This chain joins TRBV5-1 and TRBJ1-5; no firm D call. The CDR3 runs to 14 residues. Germline V CDR1 and CDR2: SGHRS, YFSETQ. Trimming cost V 0 bases and J 5 bases, with 9 bases left between them. In DNA form, the CDR3 reads TGCGCCAGCAGCTTGGGCGGGTTGGATCAGCCCCAGCATTTT. It is translated as CASSLGGLDQPQHF. The full variable domain, with the rest looked up from reference TRBV5-1 and TRBJ1-5, is KAGVTQTPRYLIKTRGQQVTLSCSPISGHRSVSWYQQTPGQGLQFLFEYFSETQRNKGNFPGRFSGRQFSNSRSEMNVSTLELGDSALYLCASSLGGLDQPQHFGDGTRLSIL.

The rearrangement uses TRBV5-1 and TRBJ2-1; TRBD2 might be the D (5 bases). The germline V gene encodes CDR1 SGHRS and CDR2 YFSETQ. The CDR3 covers 16 residues. The V and J ends lost 0 bases and 5 bases respectively, with 15 bases between them. The CDR3 nucleotides are TGCGCCAGCAGCTTGGCCAATAGCGCCACCCACAATGAGCAGTTCTTC. It encodes CASSLANSATHNEQFF.

This chain joins TRBV5-6 and TRBJ2-2, with TRBD2 matching 9 bases. V shed 3 bases and J 9 bases; nucleotides not matched to a gene: 12. CDR1 is SGHDT and CDR2 is YYEEEE in the germline V gene. The CDR3 runs to 16 residues. The CDR3 is CASSWGRREGRRELFF. In DNA form, the CDR3 reads TGTGCCAGCAGCTGGGGAAGGCGGGAGGGCCGAAGGGAGCTGTTTTTT.

This chain uses TRBV5-6 with TRBJ1-1; TRBD1 agrees at 12 bases. The CDR3 has 15 residues. Trimming took 3 bases from V and 8 from J; bases not matched to a gene: 8. Per germline, CDR1 SGHDT and CDR2 YYEEEE. In nucleotides, the CDR3 is TGTGCCAGCAGCTCCCTAGGGACAGGGGGCATCGAAGCTTTCTTT. Translating it yields CASSSLGTGGIEAFF.

V gene TRBV28 combines with J gene TRBJ2-1; 8 positions match TRBD1. This CDR3 contains 13 residues. Germline V gene data show CDR1 as MDHEN and CDR2 as SYDVKM. V lost 5 bases, J lost 6 bases, and 3 bases stayed unmatched. The CDR3 coding sequence is TGTGCCAGCAGTCGGACAGGGTTCAATGAGCAGTTCTTC. The encoded protein is CASSRTGFNEQFF.

The chain uses TRBV27 and TRBJ1-5; perhaps TRBD1 as D (6 bases). V was clipped by 4 bases and J by 3 bases, with 13 bases between them. The V gene's germline CDR1 is MNHEY and CDR2 SMNVEV (reference sequence). This CDR3 spans 15 amino acids. CDR3 loop: CASSSTQGDNQPQHF. Written as DNA, the CDR3 is TGTGCCAGCAGTTCAACACAGGGAGACAATCAGCCCCAGCATTTT.

The J gene is TRBJ2-5, the V gene TRBV15; D possibly corresponds to TRBD2 (6 bases). V lost 5 bases and J lost 4, with 20 bases in between. The germline CDR1 and CDR2 sequences are LNHNV and YYDKDF (reference sequence). The CDR3 extends over 16 amino acids. This CDR3 reads CATSSLPSLGGETQYF. DNA of the CDR3: TGTGCCACCAGCTCCCTTCCAAGCCTGGGAGGAGAGACCCAGTACTTC.

V usage is TRBV14 and J usage is TRBJ2-3; D call uncertain. Germline V gene lookup returns CDR1 SGHDN and CDR2 FVKESK. V lost 1 base, J lost 2 bases, and 4 bases lay in between. CDR3 length: 13 residues. In nucleotides, the CDR3 is TGTGCCAGCAGCCAAGGGAACACAGATACGCAGTATTTT. It encodes CASSQGNTDTQYF.

A remark on this clone: Other DNA variants within this sample encode the same CDR3. The J gene is TRBJ2-1, the V gene TRBV5-1; D ambiguous. The CDR3 is made up of 15 amino acids. V was trimmed by 3 bases and J by 0 bases, leaving 10 bases between them. Germline loops: CDR1 SGHRS, CDR2 YFSETQ. The CDR3 DNA reads TGCGCCAGCAGCTCGGGCGGTAGCTCCTACAATGAGCAGTTCTTC. This translates into CASSSGGSSYNEQFF.

In DNA, the CDR3 is TGTGCCAGTAGTATCGTAAGCGGGAGGGCCGGAAAGACCCAGTACTTC. The encoded protein is CASSIVSGRAGKTQYF. The genes are TRBV19 and TRBJ2-5, with 10 positions matching TRBD2. CDR3 length: 16 amino acids. After removal of 3 bases from V and 6 bases from J, the junction contained 10 bases not matched to a gene. The germline V gene encodes CDR1 LNHDA and CDR2 SQIVND (reference sequence).

With regard to this clone: Mismatch with germline at one junction end may stem from a read error. The rearrangement uses TRBV7-7 and TRBJ2-5; D is unclear. CDR1 is SSHAT, CDR2 FNYEAQ, per germline (reference sequence). The CDR3 spans 15 residues. The CDR3 nucleotides read TGTGCTAGCAGCTTAGGGTCCAGCCCCCATCAGACCCAGTACTTC. As protein: CASSLGSSPHQTQYF.

CDR3 bases: TGTGCCAGCAAGGACAGGGGAGGAGGCTACACCTTC. It codes for CASKDRGGGYTF. This chain connects TRBV6-1 to TRBJ1-2; 9 bases map to TRBD1. V trimming: 7 bases; J trimming: 8 bases; junction bases outside the gene matches: 5. The CDR3 is 12 amino acids. Germline V gives CDR1 MNHNS, CDR2 SASEGT.

The chain recombines TRBV15 with TRBJ2-5; TRBD1 aligns across 9 bases. Germline V gives CDR1 LNHNV, CDR2 YYDKDF (reference sequence). The CDR3 contains 16 residues. The trim removed 1 base at V and 5 bases at J, leaving 8 bases unmatched. The CDR3 protein is CATSRAGQGARETQYF. In nucleotides, the CDR3 is TGTGCCACCAGCAGAGCGGGACAGGGAGCGAGGGAGACCCAGTACTTC.

J is TRBJ2-3 and V is TRBV7-8; D perhaps matches TRBD2 (6 bases). The CDR3 runs to 14 residues. Germline values: CDR1 SGHVS, CDR2 FQNEAQ. V shed 7 bases and J shed 2 bases, with 13 bases lying between them. CDR3 DNA: TGTGCCAGCAACCCAGGGACTTTCACAGATACGCAGTATTTT. The encoded protein is CASNPGTFTDTQYF.

The chain has TRBV6-1 and TRBJ1-3, with 12 bases identical to TRBD1. V was clipped by 5 bases and J by 8 bases; unmatched bases: 7. In germline, CDR1 is MNHNS, CDR2 SASEGT. CDR3 size: 15 residues. In DNA, the CDR3 is TGTGCCAGCAGTACACGGGACAGGGGGCTAGACACCATATATTTT. It codes for CASSTRDRGLDTIYF.

The chain uses TRBV5-4 and TRBJ2-7; 8 bases are shared with TRBD2. V was pared by 2 bases and J by 0 bases, with 4 bases of the junction left unmatched. Germline loops: CDR1 SGHNT, CDR2 YYREEE (reference sequence). This CDR3 contains 15 residues. The CDR3: CASSFSGRSSYEQYF. CDR3 in DNA: TGTGCCAGCAGCTTCAGCGGGAGAAGCTCCTACGAGCAGTACTTC. Complete variable domain (other parts from reference TRBV5-4 and TRBJ2-7): ETGVTQSPTHLIKTRGQQVTLRCSSQSGHNTVSWYQQALGQGPQFIFQYYREEENGRGNFPPRFSGLQFPNYSSELNVNALELDDSALYLCASSFSGRSSYEQYFGPGTRLTVT.

This clone was picked up many times. The chain uses TRBV7-2 and TRBJ2-3; D unresolved. Germline values: CDR1 SGHTA, CDR2 FQGNSA. The germline V and J ends were trimmed by 1 base and 6 bases, with 8 bases remaining between them. This CDR3 comprises 13 residues. Written as DNA, the CDR3 is TGTGCCAGCAGCTTAGACCTCGCGGATACGCAGTATTTT. This encodes CASSLDLADTQYF. The complete variable domain, with remaining parts taken from reference TRBV7-2 and TRBJ2-3, reads GAGVSQSPSNKVTEKGKDVELRCDPISGHTALYWYRQSLGQGLEFLIYFQGNSAPDKSGLPSDRFSAERTGGSVSTLTIQRTQQEDSAVYLCASSLDLADTQYFGPGTRLTVL.

The chain is built from TRBV7-8 and TRBJ2-2; D is undetermined. Deletions cut 2 bases from V and 3 bases from J, with 7 bases between. The CDR3 runs to 14 residues. Germline loops: CDR1 SGHVS, CDR2 FQNEAQ. The CDR3 DNA reads as TGTGCCAGCAGCTTAAGGGCGCACACCGGGGAGCTGTTTTTT. This gives the protein CASSLRAHTGELFF.

The V and J genes are TRBV29-1 and TRBJ2-7, with D perhaps TRBD1 or TRBD2 (5 bases each). CDR1 is SQVTM, CDR2 ANQGSEA, per germline. The V gene lost 6 bases and the J gene lost 2 bases, with 17 bases spanning the gap. This CDR3 is 14 amino acids long. The CDR3 DNA reads TGCAGCGTGTGGGGGACCCGGGGTACCTACGAGCAGTACTTC. Translated, it gives CSVWGTRGTYEQYF.